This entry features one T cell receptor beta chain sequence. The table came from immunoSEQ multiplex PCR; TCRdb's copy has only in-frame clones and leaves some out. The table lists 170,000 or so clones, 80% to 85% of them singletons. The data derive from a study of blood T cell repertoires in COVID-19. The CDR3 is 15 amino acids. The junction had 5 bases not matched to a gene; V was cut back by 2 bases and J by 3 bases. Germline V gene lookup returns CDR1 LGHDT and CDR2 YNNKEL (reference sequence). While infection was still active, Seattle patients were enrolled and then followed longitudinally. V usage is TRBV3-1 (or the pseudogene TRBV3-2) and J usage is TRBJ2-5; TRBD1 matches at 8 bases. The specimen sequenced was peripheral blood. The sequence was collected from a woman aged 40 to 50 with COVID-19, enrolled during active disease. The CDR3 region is CASSQLGQAKETQYF. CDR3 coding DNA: TGTGCCAGCAGCCAACTGGGACAGGCTAAAGAGACCCAGTACTTC.